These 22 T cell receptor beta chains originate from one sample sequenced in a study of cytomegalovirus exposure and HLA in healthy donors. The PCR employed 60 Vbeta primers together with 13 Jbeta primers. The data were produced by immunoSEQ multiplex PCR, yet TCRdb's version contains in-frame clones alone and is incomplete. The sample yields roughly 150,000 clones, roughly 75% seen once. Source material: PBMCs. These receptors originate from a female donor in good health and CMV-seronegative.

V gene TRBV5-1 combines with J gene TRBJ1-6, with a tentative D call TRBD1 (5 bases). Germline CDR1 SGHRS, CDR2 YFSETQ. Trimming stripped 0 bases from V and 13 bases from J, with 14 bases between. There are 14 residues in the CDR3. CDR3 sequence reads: CASSLGGQGAPLHF. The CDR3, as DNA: TGCGCCAGCAGCTTGGGAGGACAAGGGGCCCCCCTCCACTTT.

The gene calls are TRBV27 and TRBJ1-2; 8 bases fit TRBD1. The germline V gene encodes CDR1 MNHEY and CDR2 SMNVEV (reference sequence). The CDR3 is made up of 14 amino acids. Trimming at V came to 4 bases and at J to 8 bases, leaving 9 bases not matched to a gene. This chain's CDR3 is CASSWTGKREGYTF. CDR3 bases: TGTGCCAGCAGTTGGACAGGGAAAAGGGAAGGCTACACCTTC.

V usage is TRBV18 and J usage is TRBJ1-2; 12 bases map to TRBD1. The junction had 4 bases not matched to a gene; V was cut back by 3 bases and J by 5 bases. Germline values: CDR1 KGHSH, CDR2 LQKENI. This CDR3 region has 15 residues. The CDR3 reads CASSPGTGGGYGYTF. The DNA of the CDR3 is TGTGCCAGCTCACCCGGGACAGGGGGCGGATATGGCTACACCTTC.

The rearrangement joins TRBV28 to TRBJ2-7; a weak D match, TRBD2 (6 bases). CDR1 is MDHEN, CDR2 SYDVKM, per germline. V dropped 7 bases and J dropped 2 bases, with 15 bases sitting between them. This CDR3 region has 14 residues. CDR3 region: CASTPRDSTYEQYF. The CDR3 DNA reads TGTGCCAGCACCCCCCGGGACTCAACCTACGAGCAGTACTTC.

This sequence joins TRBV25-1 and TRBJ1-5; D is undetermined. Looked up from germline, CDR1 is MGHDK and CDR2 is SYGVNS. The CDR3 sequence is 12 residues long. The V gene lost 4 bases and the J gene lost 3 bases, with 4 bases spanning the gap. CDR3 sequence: CASSGLNQPQHF. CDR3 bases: TGTGCCAGCAGTGGACTCAATCAGCCCCAGCATTTT.

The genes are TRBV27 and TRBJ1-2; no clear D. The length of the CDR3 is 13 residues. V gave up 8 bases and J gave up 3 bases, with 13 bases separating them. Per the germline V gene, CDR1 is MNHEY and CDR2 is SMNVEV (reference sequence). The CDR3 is CASGPRSYYGYTF. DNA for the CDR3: TGTGCCAGCGGTCCGAGGTCCTACTATGGCTACACCTTC.

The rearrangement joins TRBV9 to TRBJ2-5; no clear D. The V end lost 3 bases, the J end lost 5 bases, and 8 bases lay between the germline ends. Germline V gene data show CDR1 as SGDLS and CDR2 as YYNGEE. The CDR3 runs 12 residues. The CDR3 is CASSGSRETQYF. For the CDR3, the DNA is TGTGCCAGCAGCGGTTCGAGGGAGACCCAGTACTTC.

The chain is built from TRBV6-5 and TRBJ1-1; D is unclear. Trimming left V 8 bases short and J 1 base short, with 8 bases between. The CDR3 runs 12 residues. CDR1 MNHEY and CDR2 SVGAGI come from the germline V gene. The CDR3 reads CASRAGNTEAFF. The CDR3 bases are TGTGCCAGCCGCGCAGGGAACACTGAAGCTTTCTTT.

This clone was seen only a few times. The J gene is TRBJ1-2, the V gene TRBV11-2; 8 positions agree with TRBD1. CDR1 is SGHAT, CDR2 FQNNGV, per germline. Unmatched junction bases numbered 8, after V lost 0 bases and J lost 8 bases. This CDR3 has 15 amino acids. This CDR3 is CASSLDPRTGIGYTF. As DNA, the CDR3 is TGTGCCAGCAGCTTAGATCCCCGGACAGGGATCGGCTACACCTTC.

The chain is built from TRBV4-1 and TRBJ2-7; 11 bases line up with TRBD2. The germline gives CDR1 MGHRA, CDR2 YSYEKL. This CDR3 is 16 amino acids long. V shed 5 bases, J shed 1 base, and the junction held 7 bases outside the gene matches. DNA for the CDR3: TGCGCCAGCAGCGATACCGGGACTAGCGGATCCTACGAGCAGTACTTC. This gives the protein CASSDTGTSGSYEQYF.

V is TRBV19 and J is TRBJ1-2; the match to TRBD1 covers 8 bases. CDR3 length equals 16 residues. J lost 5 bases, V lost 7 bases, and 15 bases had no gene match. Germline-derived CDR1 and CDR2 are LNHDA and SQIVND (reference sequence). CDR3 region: CASTEQAGGTNYGYTF. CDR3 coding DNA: TGTGCCAGTACGGAACAGGCAGGGGGCACGAATTATGGCTACACCTTC.

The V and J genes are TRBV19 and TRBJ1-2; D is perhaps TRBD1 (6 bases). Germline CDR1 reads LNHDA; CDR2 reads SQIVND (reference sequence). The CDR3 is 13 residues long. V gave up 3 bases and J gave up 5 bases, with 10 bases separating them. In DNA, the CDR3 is TGTGCCAGTAGTATGGCAGGGGTATATGGCTACACCTTC. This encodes CASSMAGVYGYTF.

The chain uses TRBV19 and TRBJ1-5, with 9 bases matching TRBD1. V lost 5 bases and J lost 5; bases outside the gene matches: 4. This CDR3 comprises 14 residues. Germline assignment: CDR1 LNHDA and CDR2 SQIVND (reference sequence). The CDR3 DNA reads TGTGCCAGTAGTTTCGGGACAGGGTATCAGCCCCAGCATTTT. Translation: CASSFGTGYQPQHF.

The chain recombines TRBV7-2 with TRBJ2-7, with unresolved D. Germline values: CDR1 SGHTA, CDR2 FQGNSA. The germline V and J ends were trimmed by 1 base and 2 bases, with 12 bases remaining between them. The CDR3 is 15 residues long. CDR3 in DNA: TGTGCCAGCAGCTTAGAATCCCACGGAGCCTACGAGCAGTACTTC. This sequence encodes CASSLESHGAYEQYF. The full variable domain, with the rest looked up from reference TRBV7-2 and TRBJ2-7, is GAGVSQSPSNKVTEKGKDVELRCDPISGHTALYWYRQSLGQGLEFLIYFQGNSAPDKSGLPSDRFSAERTGGSVSTLTIQRTQQEDSAVYLCASSLESHGAYEQYFGPGTRLTVT.

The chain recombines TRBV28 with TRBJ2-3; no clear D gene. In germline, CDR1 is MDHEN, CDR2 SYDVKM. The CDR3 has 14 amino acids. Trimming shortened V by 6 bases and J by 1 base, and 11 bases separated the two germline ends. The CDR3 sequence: CASSPRLGTDTQYF. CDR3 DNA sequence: TGTGCCAGCAGCCCCAGACTCGGCACAGATACGCAGTATTTT.

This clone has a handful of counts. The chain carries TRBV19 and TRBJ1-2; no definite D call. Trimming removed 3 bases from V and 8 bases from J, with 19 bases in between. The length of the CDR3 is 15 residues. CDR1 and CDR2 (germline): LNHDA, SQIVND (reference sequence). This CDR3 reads CASSISRQPTEGYTF. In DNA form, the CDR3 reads TGTGCCAGTAGTATTTCTCGGCAGCCAACGGAGGGCTACACCTTC.

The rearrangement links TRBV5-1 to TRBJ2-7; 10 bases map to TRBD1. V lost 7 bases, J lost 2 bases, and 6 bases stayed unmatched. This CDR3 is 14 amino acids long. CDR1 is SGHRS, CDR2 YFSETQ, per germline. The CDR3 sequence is CASAPGTGAYEQYF. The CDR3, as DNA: TGCGCCAGCGCCCCCGGGACAGGGGCCTACGAGCAGTACTTC. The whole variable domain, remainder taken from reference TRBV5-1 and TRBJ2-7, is KAGVTQTPRYLIKTRGQQVTLSCSPISGHRSVSWYQQTPGQGLQFLFEYFSETQRNKGNFPGRFSGRQFSNSRSEMNVSTLELGDSALYLCASAPGTGAYEQYFGPGTRLTVT.

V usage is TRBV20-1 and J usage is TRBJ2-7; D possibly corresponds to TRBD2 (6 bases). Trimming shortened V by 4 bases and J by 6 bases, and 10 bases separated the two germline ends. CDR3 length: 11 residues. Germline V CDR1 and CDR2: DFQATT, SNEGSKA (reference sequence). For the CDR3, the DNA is TGCAGTGCTAAGGGACTTCTCGAGCAGTACTTC. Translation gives CSAKGLLEQYF.

The CDR3 protein is CASSLVGAGGRSGTQYF. In DNA, the CDR3 is TGTGCCAGCAGCTTAGTGGGAGCGGGAGGGCGGTCAGGAACCCAGTACTTC. V and J are TRBV7-2 and TRBJ2-5, with 10 bases fitting TRBD2. Losses at the gene ends were 1 base for V and 8 bases for J; bases not matched to a gene: 13. The CDR3 sequence is 17 residues long. In germline, CDR1 is SGHTA, CDR2 FQGNSA.

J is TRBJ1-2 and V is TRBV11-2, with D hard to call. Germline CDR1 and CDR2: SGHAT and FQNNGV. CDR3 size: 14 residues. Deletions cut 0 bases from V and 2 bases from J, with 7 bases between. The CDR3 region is CASSLDDTNYGYTF. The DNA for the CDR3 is TGTGCCAGCAGCTTAGATGACACCAACTATGGCTACACCTTC. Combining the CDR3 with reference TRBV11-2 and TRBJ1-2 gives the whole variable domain EAGVAQSPRYKIIEKRQSVAFWCNPISGHATLYWYQQILGQGPKLLIQFQNNGVVDDSQLPKDRFSAERLKGVDSTLKIQPAKLEDSAVYLCASSLDDTNYGYTFGSGTRLTVV.

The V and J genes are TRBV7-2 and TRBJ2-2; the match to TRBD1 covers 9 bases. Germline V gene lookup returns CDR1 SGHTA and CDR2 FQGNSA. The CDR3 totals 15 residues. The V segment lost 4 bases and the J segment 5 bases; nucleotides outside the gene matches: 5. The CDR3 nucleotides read TGTGCCAGCAGCTCGACCGGGACAGGGACCGGGGAGCTGTTTTTT. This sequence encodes CASSSTGTGTGELFF.

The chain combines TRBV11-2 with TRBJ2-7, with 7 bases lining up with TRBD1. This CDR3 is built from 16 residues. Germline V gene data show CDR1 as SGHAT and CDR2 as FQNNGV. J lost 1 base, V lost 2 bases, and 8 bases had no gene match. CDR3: CASSLTGGQASYEQYF. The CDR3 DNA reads TGTGCCAGCAGCTTAACCGGCGGACAGGCTTCCTACGAGCAGTACTTC. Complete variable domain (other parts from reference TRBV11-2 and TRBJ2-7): EAGVAQSPRYKIIEKRQSVAFWCNPISGHATLYWYQQILGQGPKLLIQFQNNGVVDDSQLPKDRFSAERLKGVDSTLKIQPAKLEDSAVYLCASSLTGGQASYEQYFGPGTRLTVT.